This TCR beta chain originates from a study of control samples from healthy donors and cancer patients. Clones were read by immunoSEQ multiplex PCR, and TCRdb kept only the in-frame ones, dropping some. The sample records some 51,000 clones, approximately 91% being singletons. Trimming cost V 3 bases and J 2 bases; bases outside gene matches: 6. The CDR3 length is 16 residues. Germline V CDR1 and CDR2: KGHSH, LQKENI. The chain is built from TRBV18 and TRBJ2-3, with TRBD2 matching over 9 bases. Sample: blood. The clonotype was recovered from a man aged 45-65 years in good health. The CDR3 coding sequence is TGTGCCAGCTCACCGGGTAGCGGGAGTATCACAGATACGCAGTATTTT. Translation gives CASSPGSGSITDTQYF.